These T cell receptor beta chains were read from a single sample in a study of blood T cell repertoires in COVID-19. Using immunoSEQ multiplex PCR, the repertoire was profiled, and TCRdb retains in-frame clones only, with some absent. The sample has some 170,000 clones; more than 75% are singletons. The sequenced sample consisted of peripheral blood. These receptors all stem from a woman between 65 and 79 years old with acute or convalescent COVID-19. Both conserved end residues are part of each CDR3. D genes are given only for firm matches. Some rows mark clone size as missing; the rest say once, few, many or name a class of expanded clone.

>TRBJ2-7|NA|TRBV7-2|NA
CASSLFRGLTYEQYF
TGTGCCAGCAGCCTTTTTAGGGGCTTAACCTACGAGCAGTACTTC
>TRBJ1-1|few|TRBV29-1|TRBD1
CSVEGRDRGNTEAFF
TGCAGCGTTGAAGGCCGGGACAGGGGGAACACTGAAGCTTTCTTT
>TRBJ1-5|few|TRBV6-1|NA
CASSEAIGRGLGNQPQHF
TGTGCCAGCAGTGAAGCGATAGGTCGGGGTTTGGGCAATCAGCCCCAGCATTTT
>TRBJ2-6|few|TRBV6-2/TRBV6-3|NA
CASSYSTSHPGANVLTF
TGTGCCAGCAGTTACTCGACTTCGCACCCTGGGGCCAACGTCCTGACTTTC
>TRBJ1-5|NA|TRBV6-1|TRBD1
CASSGAGTVISNQPQHF
TGTGCCAGCAGTGGGGCCGGGACAGTTATTAGCAATCAGCCCCAGCATTTT
>TRBJ2-5|NA|TRBV2|TRBD2
CASSVGLAETQYF
TGTGCCAGCAGCGTGGGACTAGCGGAGACCCAGTACTTC
>TRBJ2-1|NA|TRBV27|TRBD2
CASSLWGGASGRNEQFF
TGTGCCAGCAGTTTATGGGGGGGGGCTAGCGGGAGAAATGAGCAGTTCTTC
>TRBJ1-1|NA|TRBV28|TRBD1
CASSSLRQGWNPEAFF
TGTGCCAGCAGTTCCCTCAGACAGGGGTGGAACCCTGAAGCTTTCTTT
>TRBJ1-2|NA|TRBV7-8|NA
CASSLTELPYGYTF
TGTGCCAGCAGCTTAACAGAGCTTCCCTATGGCTACACCTTC
>TRBJ2-2|once|TRBV5-8|TRBD2
CASSPGLAGGLTGELFF
TGTGCCAGCAGCCCCGGACTAGCGGGGGGGCTCACCGGGGAGCTGTTTTTT
>TRBJ1-2|NA|TRBV7-2|NA
CASSLGGAGYTF
TGTGCCAGCAGCTTAGGGGGAGCTGGCTACACCTTC
>TRBJ1-1|NA|TRBV19|NA
CASTTPGMNTEAFF
TGTGCCAGTACCACCCCGGGGATGAACACTGAAGCTTTCTTT
>TRBJ2-7|NA|TRBV6-5|TRBD2
CASSRLAGAPYEQYF
TGTGCCAGCAGCCGACTAGCGGGGGCCCCGTACGAGCAGTACTTC
>TRBJ1-4|NA|TRBV4-1|TRBD1
CASSRTGNTNEKLFF
TGCGCCAGCAGCCGGACAGGGAACACTAATGAAAAACTGTTTTTT
>TRBJ1-1|NA|TRBV11-2|TRBD1
CASSFRGQGRGNTEAFF
TGTGCCAGCAGCTTTAGGGGACAGGGGAGGGGAAACACTGAAGCTTTCTTT
>TRBJ1-5|NA|TRBV19|TRBD1
CASSIPQGFNQPQHF
TGTGCCAGTAGTATTCCACAGGGGTTCAATCAGCCCCAGCATTTT
>TRBJ1-4|NA|TRBV19|TRBD1
CASRDSRGQGEKLFF
TGTGCCAGTAGGGATAGCAGGGGGCAAGGAGAAAAACTGTTTTTT
>TRBJ1-4|NA|TRBV15|NA
CATSRDPPGRDRYEKLFF
TGTGCCACCAGCAGAGATCCACCGGGCAGGGATAGGTATGAAAAACTGTTTTTT
>TRBJ1-1|NA|TRBV5-4|TRBD1
CASSEATGGRTEAFF
TGTGCCAGCAGCGAAGCGACAGGGGGCAGGACTGAAGCTTTCTTT
>TRBJ2-5|NA|TRBV6-6|TRBD2
CASRRGETQYF
TGTGCCAGCCGGCGGGGGGAGACCCAGTACTTC
>TRBJ2-1|NA|TRBV2|TRBD2
CASLAGGSYNEQFF
TGTGCCAGCTTGGCGGGAGGGTCCTACAATGAGCAGTTCTTC
>TRBJ1-6|NA|TRBV7-8|NA
CASSMLQGIRSPLHF
TGTGCCAGCAGCATGCTTCAGGGGATCCGGTCACCCCTCCACTTT
>TRBJ2-6|NA|TRBV6-1|NA
CASSEESGRPFSGANVLTF
TGTGCCAGCAGTGAAGAATCAGGCAGGCCTTTCTCTGGGGCCAACGTCCTGACTTTC
>TRBJ2-7|NA|TRBV7-2|TRBD1
CASSWGQGVEQYF
TGTGCCAGCAGCTGGGGACAGGGGGTCGAGCAGTACTTC
>TRBJ2-2|NA|TRBV18|TRBD2
CASSPLTGLALAGELFF
TGTGCCAGCTCACCACTCACGGGACTAGCGTTGGCCGGGGAGCTGTTTTTT
>TRBJ2-3|NA|TRBV29-1|NA
CSVAVQGADTQYF
TGCAGCGTTGCAGTACAGGGAGCAGATACGCAGTATTTT
>TRBJ1-1|NA|TRBV13|TRBD1
CASSSNRGRWGTEAFF
TGTGCCAGCAGCTCTAACAGGGGGCGATGGGGCACTGAAGCTTTCTTT
>TRBJ2-5|NA|TRBV11-2|TRBD1
CASSPGQGEGKETQYF
TGTGCCAGCAGCCCGGGACAGGGAGAGGGTAAAGAGACCCAGTACTTC
>TRBJ2-1|NA|TRBV4-3|NA
CASSQGYYNEQFF
TGCGCCAGCAGCCAAGGTTATTACAATGAGCAGTTCTTC
>TRBJ1-5|NA|TRBV6-5|NA
CASRRDTQPYQPQHF
TGTGCCAGCAGGCGAGACACCCAACCGTATCAGCCCCAGCATTTT
>TRBJ1-1|once|TRBV19|NA
CASSTAGATEAFF
TGTGCCAGTAGCACAGCGGGCGCGACTGAAGCTTTCTTT
>TRBJ1-2|NA|TRBV24-1|NA
CATSDGLQGLGYTF
TGTGCCACCAGTGATGGCCTACAGGGTCTCGGCTACACCTTC
>TRBJ2-7|NA|TRBV28|NA
CASRGMVPGEQYF
TGTGCCAGCAGGGGTATGGTTCCAGGCGAGCAGTACTTC
>TRBJ1-2|NA|TRBV7-2|TRBD1
CASSPSWGQGTNYGYTF
TGTGCCAGCAGCCCCTCCTGGGGACAGGGCACTAACTATGGCTACACCTTC
>TRBJ1-1|once|TRBV18|NA
CASSSGIDTEAFF
TGTGCCAGCTCATCAGGGATAGACACTGAAGCTTTCTTT